This TCR beta chain was sequenced during a study of T cells after yellow fever vaccination. Template-switching 5'RACE yielded the TCR cDNA; a universal primer site and UMIs were added in the process. TCRdb passed the 5' RACE reads through MiXCR, listing each CDR3 protein once. Seen here are about 68,000 distinct CDR3 sequences, about 6.5% observed once, and the top ten hold 35% to 40%. V lost 0 bases and J 3 bases, leaving 14 bases between the germline ends. Germline CDR1 reads DFQATT; CDR2 reads SNEGSKA (reference sequence). CDR3 length: 15 amino acids. This clonotype showed up just a few times. V and J are TRBV20-1 and TRBJ2-5; D is unresolved. This clonotype was sampled from a man younger than 35 who received the YFV17D yellow fever vaccine. The sample in question was CD8+ T cells sorted from PBMCs, obtained about 41 days after the first yellow fever vaccination. Here the CDR3 DNA reads TGCAGTGCTAGAGATCTTGGGCGGACCAAAGAGACCCAGTACTTC. This translates into CSARDLGRTKETQYF.